This T cell receptor (beta chain) was recovered during a study of Graves' ophthalmopathy and Graves' hyperthyroidism. Points from the study as a whole: Ophthalmopathy and stable hyperthyroidism were discriminated by a 13-signature model, with about 91% sensitivity and 70% to 84% specificity.

Ten or more counts support this clonotype. As yet, its antigen is unknown. TCR beta CDR3 regions were amplified from RNA transcripts. HTBI primers served in a first-round RT-PCR, which a second-round multiplex PCR followed. MiXCR was run by TCRdb on the multiplex PCR reads, yielding one entry per CDR3 protein. The sample records hundreds of thousands of distinct CDR3 sequences, 20% to 25% being singletons. Hyperthyroidism showing no ophthalmopathy within 18 months of follow-up was stable. Reliance was placed on clinical symptoms, serum thyroxine, TRAb, thyroid ultrasound and orbital computed tomography for diagnosis. The clonotype was recovered from a woman aged 18-30 years with stable Graves' hyperthyroidism. Specimen: peripheral blood.

CDR3 protein: CSARGTSDRETQYF. CDR3 nucleotides: TGCAGTGCTAGAGGGACTAGCGATCGAGAGACCCAGTACTTC. The V and J genes are TRBV20-1 and TRBJ2-5; 9 bases align to TRBD2. The J segment lost 4 bases and the V segment lost 1 base, leaving 4 bases of the junction unmatched. CDR1 is DFQATT and CDR2 is SNEGSKA in the germline V gene (reference sequence). This CDR3 has 14 amino acids.